What follows are 20 T cell receptor beta chains derived from one specimen sequenced in a study of tumor and adjacent non-tumor tissue in lung cancer. No cell sorting was done before RNA was extracted from the tissue. TCRbeta libraries were built with three rounds of nested PCR, modified from ARM-PCR. TCRdb processed the multiplex PCR reads anew with MiXCR; each CDR3 protein has one entry. This sample has tens of thousands of distinct CDR3 sequences, with 55% to 75% found just once. Material: lung tumor tissue. These receptors were taken from a middle-aged woman with non-small cell lung cancer.

With respect to this clonotype: At one of its ends the junction is not consistent with the germline gene, which may arise from a read error. The CDR3 here is CASSLQLAEEGEQYF. The DNA for the CDR3 is TGCGCCAGCAGCCTACAATTAGCGGAAGAGGGGGAGCAATACTTC. This chain uses TRBV5-1 with TRBJ2-7; tentatively, D is TRBD1 or TRBD2 (6 bases each). The CDR3 runs 15 residues. Germline CDR1 SGHRS, CDR2 YFSETQ. Drawing the rest from reference TRBV5-1 and TRBJ2-7, the complete variable domain is KAGVTQTPRYLIKTRGQQVTLSCSPISGHRSVSWYQQTPGQGLQFLFEYFSETQRNKGNFPGRFSGRQFSNSRSEMNVSTLELGDSALYLCASSLQLAEEGEQYFGPGTRLTVT.

A note on this clonotype: At one boundary the junction diverges from the germline segment, which might be a read error. The chain joins TRBV6-1 to TRBJ2-1, with D unresolved. The V gene's germline CDR1 is MNHNS and CDR2 SASEGT. CDR3 length: 13 residues. CDR3 nucleotide sequence: TGTGCCACCAGTTGGACCGTGTATGGTGAGCAGTTCTTC. This translates into CATSWTVYGEQFF.

The chain couples TRBV29-1 to TRBJ2-3; D is unresolved. This CDR3 is built from 11 residues. Germline CDR1 and CDR2: SQVTM and ANQGSEA. Trimming took 8 bases from V and 5 from J, leaving 11 bases between them. In nucleotides, the CDR3 is TGCAGCATACCTTCTGGAGATACGCAGTATTTT. Protein: CSIPSGDTQYF.

Comments on this clonotype: A read error is possible here, since a much larger clone lies one base away. J is TRBJ2-2 and V is TRBV7-9, with 7 nucleotides matching TRBD1. The CDR3 length is 14 residues. Germline V gene lookup returns CDR1 SEHNR and CDR2 FQNEAQ (reference sequence). The V and J ends lost 7 bases and 3 bases, in that order; junction bases with no gene match: 5. CDR3 nucleotide sequence: TGTGCCAGCAACCCGCAGGGGGACACCGGGGAGCTGTTTTTT. This codes for CASNPQGDTGELFF.

Remarks on this clonotype: Its ends do not fully match the called genes, so a read error is possible. V gene TRBV29-1 combines with J gene TRBJ2-7; 7 nucleotides match TRBD1. CDR1 SQVTM and CDR2 ANQGSEA come from the germline V gene. This CDR3 is built from 13 residues. The CDR3 loop is CSVSPWTGYEQYF. The CDR3, as DNA: TGTAGCGTTAGTCCTTGGACAGGCTACGAGCAGTACTTC.

As DNA, the CDR3 is TGTGCCTACAGGCTCGAACACGCGTTAGCTTTCTTT. It encodes CAYRLEHALAFF. V gene TRBV11-2 combines with J gene TRBJ1-1, with D perhaps matching TRBD1 (5 bases). Trimming left V 11 bases short and J 10 bases short, with 20 bases between. The CDR3 contains 12 residues. Germline V gene data show CDR1 as SGHAT and CDR2 as FQNNGV.

As regards this clonotype: Given the absence of the conserved phenylalanine or tryptophan at the CDR3 end, a read error is likely. This sequence joins TRBV29-1 and TRBJ2-1; no reliable D call. CDR1 and CDR2 from the germline V gene are SQVTM and ANQGSEA. The length of the CDR3 is 11 residues. CDR3 in DNA: TGCATCGTTGCCACATACAATGAGCAGTTCTTA. Its protein is CIVATYNEQFL.

The chain carries TRBV6-6 and TRBJ1-2; 8 nucleotides line up with TRBD1. This CDR3 is 15 amino acids long. Germline V gene lookup returns CDR1 MNHNY and CDR2 SVGAGI (reference sequence). Losses at the gene ends were 6 bases for V and 8 bases for J; bases not matched to a gene: 14. The CDR3 here is CASSSRDRWTVGYTF. Written as DNA, the CDR3 is TGTGCCAGCAGCTCACGGGACAGGTGGACGGTAGGCTACACCTTC.

The J gene is TRBJ2-3, the V gene TRBV12-3 or TRBV12-4; D perhaps matches TRBD2 (6 bases). This CDR3 spans 16 amino acids. V was cut by 3 bases and J by 2 bases, with 15 bases left in between. CDR3 nucleotide sequence: TGTGCCAGCAGTTTCTGCAGGACGGGAGCCACAGATACGCAGTATTTT. Protein sequence: CASSFCRTGATDTQYF.

Worth noting for this clonotype: Relative to the germline gene, one junction end is altered; a read error may explain this. The J gene is TRBJ1-6, the V gene TRBV12-3 or TRBV12-4; a possible D gene is TRBD1 (6 bases). The length of the CDR3 is 14 residues. CDR3 in DNA: TGTGTCAGCAGTTCCGGGGGGCCAGGTTCACGCCTCCACTTT. It translates to CVSSSGGPGSRLHF.

This clonotype has only one observation. This is likely a read error, given that the CDR3 carries no conserved phenylalanine or tryptophan at its end. This sequence joins TRBV6-5 and TRBJ1-2; possibly TRBD1 for D (5 bases). Germline V gene sequence: CDR1 MNHEY, CDR2 SVGAGI. CDR3 length equals 15 residues. In DNA form, the CDR3 reads TGTGTCAGCAGTTACGGGGCAGGGTTTGACTATGGCTACACCCTC. The encoded protein is CVSSYGAGFDYGYTL.

Details on this clonotype: Because the CDR3 is missing its conserved closing phenylalanine or tryptophan, this is likely a read error. The chain recombines TRBV14 with TRBJ2-7; D is uncertain. CDR3 length: 15 amino acids. Trimming left V 1 base short and J 2 bases short, with 12 bases between. Germline values: CDR1 SGHDN, CDR2 FVKESK. CDR3 amino acids: CASSQVEVSPYEQYS. As DNA, the CDR3 is TGTGCCAGCAGCCAAGTAGAAGTGTCGCCCTACGAGCAGTACTCC.

About this clonotype itself: The junction departs from the called germline gene at one end, perhaps through a read error. The CDR3 nucleotides are TGTGCCATCAGTTACTCCGGGGTGGGCTCCAACGAGCAGTACTTC. The encoded protein is CAISYSGVGSNEQYF. The V and J genes are TRBV6-5 and TRBJ2-7; tentatively, D is TRBD2 (5 bases). The CDR3 loop spans 15 amino acids. Germline loops: CDR1 MNHEY, CDR2 SVGAGI.

The chain recombines TRBV4-1 with TRBJ2-1, with a possible D match to TRBD2 (5 bases). V was cut by 1 base and J by 4 bases, with 17 bases left in between. This CDR3 comprises 17 residues. Germline V gives CDR1 MGHRA, CDR2 YSYEKL. The CDR3 region has the DNA TGCGCCAGCAGCCAAGGGATTGGTTCGGGATGGTACAATGAGCAGTTCTTC. This codes for CASSQGIGSGWYNEQFF.

Many counts were recorded for this clonotype. The chain carries TRBV30 and TRBJ2-6; D is unresolved. The CDR3 has 13 residues. V lost 1 base to trimming and J lost 2 bases, with 3 bases between them. Germline V gene lookup returns CDR1 GTSNPN and CDR2 SVGIG (reference sequence). CDR3 region: CAWSGPGANVLTF. The CDR3 region has the DNA TGTGCCTGGAGTGGCCCTGGGGCCAACGTCCTGACTTTC.

A remark on this clonotype: A much larger clone differs from this one at a single base, so this may be a read error. The rearrangement links TRBV7-9 to TRBJ2-7; possible D gene TRBD1, 5 bases. The germline V gene has CDR1 SEHNR and CDR2 FQNEAQ (reference sequence). The CDR3 extends over 11 amino acids. The CDR3 DNA sequence: TGTGCCACCAGCTTGACAGACGAGCAGTACTTC. Translated: CATSLTDEQYF.

On this clonotype itself: Relative to the germline gene, one junction end is altered; a read error may explain this. This rearrangement joins TRBV12-3 or TRBV12-4 to TRBJ1-2; TRBD1 aligns across 7 bases. The CDR3 contains 15 residues. The chain's CDR3 is CASSSPGQANYDYTF. The CDR3 region has the DNA TGTGCCAGTAGTTCTCCCGGACAGGCCAACTATGACTACACCTTC.

Points on this clonotype: Likely a read error: the CDR3 ends without its conserved phenylalanine or tryptophan. The limits of the CDR3 on the DNA are not certain, so only TCRdb's listed CDR3 is given. The genes are TRBV28 and TRBJ2-1; the DNA was not used to check the table's D call, TRBD2. Germline CDR1 MDHEN, CDR2 SYDVKM. The CDR3 extends over 15 residues, inclusive of both ends. The CDR3 here is CASSRKRLVANEQFV.

This clonotype was detected once. At one end, the junction sequence differs from germline, possibly due to a read error. This rearrangement joins TRBV6-5 to TRBJ2-1; 13 positions match TRBD2. Germline CDR1 MNHEY, CDR2 SVGAGI. The CDR3 length is 15 residues. CDR3 in DNA: TGTACCAACAGTTCCGGGACTAGCGGGGTCAATGAGCAGTTATTC. It specifies CTNSSGTSGVNEQLF.

To note about this clonotype: At one end the junction does not follow the germline gene, possibly because of a read error. This rearrangement joins TRBV30 to TRBJ1-2; TRBD1 agrees at 7 bases. Germline V gene sequence: CDR1 GTSNPN, CDR2 SVGIG (reference sequence). The CDR3 sequence is 14 residues long. In nucleotides, the CDR3 is TGTGCCTGCAGTGTTCTAGCCAGGGGGAATGCCTACACCTTC. Translation gives CACSVLARGNAYTF.